This entry lists 30 T cell receptor beta chains sequenced from one sample in a study of graft-versus-host responses after intestinal transplantation. TCRdb keeps only in-frame clones here, not all; method: immunoSEQ multiplex PCR. The data show fewer than 25,000 clones, 80% to 90% seen once. Specimen: PBMCs, collected roughly 68 weeks after intestinal transplant. Every receptor here comes from a human patient who received an intestinal transplant, so some T cells may come from the graft donor.

The chain links TRBV7-2 to TRBJ2-5; D perhaps matches TRBD2 (5 bases). Germline loops: CDR1 SGHTA, CDR2 FQGNSA. The ends were cut back, 2 bases at V and 3 bases at J, with 13 bases in the middle. The CDR3 loop spans 15 amino acids. CDR3 sequence reads: CASSLSVAHEETQYF. DNA of the CDR3: TGTGCCAGCAGCTTATCGGTAGCGCACGAAGAGACCCAGTACTTC.

This clone was detected only a few times. The chain has TRBV5-7 and TRBJ1-2; D is unclear. TRBV5-7 is an ORF, and what it does is uncertain. This CDR3 has 16 amino acids. Trimming pared 0 bases from V and 1 base from J, leaving 13 bases between. CDR3 amino acids: CASSLGGRGINYGYTF. CDR3 coding DNA: TGTGCCAGCAGCTTGGGGGGTCGGGGAATTAACTATGGCTACACCTTC.

The chain employs TRBV7-9 and TRBJ2-3; TRBD1 aligns across 7 bases. The CDR3 runs to 15 residues. Germline CDR1 is SEHNR and CDR2 is FQNEAQ (reference sequence). J lost 3 bases, V lost 1 base, and 4 bases had no gene match. The CDR3 coding sequence is TGTGCCAGCAGCTTAGGGGACAGTGGGACAGATACGCAGTATTTT. It is translated as CASSLGDSGTDTQYF.

The genes are TRBV5-6 and TRBJ2-7; D is uncertain. The CDR3 contains 12 residues. Germline V CDR1 and CDR2: SGHDT, YYEEEE. The V and J ends lost 2 bases and 9 bases respectively, with 12 bases between them. Here the CDR3 reads CASSLGTSGQYF. The CDR3, as DNA: TGTGCCAGCAGCTTAGGTACCTCGGGGCAGTACTTC.

This chain links TRBV6-6 with TRBJ2-3; a weak D match, TRBD2 (6 bases). The CDR3 extends over 15 amino acids. Trimming removed 2 bases at V and 1 base at J, with 10 bases between. Per the germline V gene, CDR1 is MNHNY and CDR2 is SVGAGI (reference sequence). The DNA for the CDR3 is TGTGCCAGCAGTTACAGGACTATCGGCACAGATACGCAGTATTTT. It encodes CASSYRTIGTDTQYF.

The chain carries TRBV19 and TRBJ1-5; D is possibly TRBD1 (5 bases). The CDR3 sequence is 15 residues long. Germline CDR1 and CDR2: LNHDA and SQIVND (reference sequence). With 2 bases removed from V and 4 bases from J, the gap between germline ends came to 12 bases. The DNA of the CDR3 is TGTGCCAGTAGTATACAGGGTCGGGGAAATCAGCCCCAGCATTTT. Protein: CASSIQGRGNQPQHF.

V and J are TRBV28 and TRBJ2-5; D not resolved. The CDR3 is 13 residues long. The V gene lost 6 bases and the J gene lost 5 bases, with 13 bases spanning the gap. Germline CDR1 reads MDHEN; CDR2 reads SYDVKM. CDR3 sequence (DNA): TGTGCCAGCAGCCTTATCCACCGGGAGACCCAGTACTTC. Translation gives CASSLIHRETQYF.

The CDR3 DNA is TGTGCCAGCAGCCAGCAACTCTCACTGGTCTACGAGCAGTACTTC. The encoded protein is CASSQQLSLVYEQYF. The V and J genes are TRBV4-2 and TRBJ2-7; D is uncertain. This CDR3 has 15 residues. Trimming removed 3 bases at V and 3 bases at J, with 15 bases between. Germline V CDR1 and CDR2: LGHNA, YNFKEQ.

V gene TRBV25-1 combines with J gene TRBJ1-2, with D unclear. Trimming stripped 1 base from V and 3 bases from J, with 15 bases between. Germline-derived CDR1 and CDR2 are MGHDK and SYGVNS. The CDR3 is 16 residues long. For the CDR3, the DNA is TGTGCCAGCAGTGAATCCCGGACGCTAAGGGACTATGGCTACACCTTC. It encodes CASSESRTLRDYGYTF.

J is TRBJ2-7 and V is TRBV11-3; 13 bases agree with TRBD2. The CDR3 runs to 18 residues. V trimming: 5 bases; J trimming: 7 bases; junction bases outside the gene matches: 17. Germline CDR1 and CDR2: SGHNT and YENEEA. CDR3 residues: CASSDRSALAGGPEEQYF. The CDR3 bases are TGTGCCAGCAGCGACAGGTCTGCACTAGCGGGAGGGCCGGAAGAGCAGTACTTC.

The V and J genes are TRBV6-1 and TRBJ2-1; a weak D match, TRBD1 (6 bases). CDR3 length: 14 amino acids. Trimming stripped 5 bases from V and 2 bases from J, with 10 bases between. Germline lookup yields CDR1 MNHNS and CDR2 SASEGT. The DNA for the CDR3 is TGTGCCAGCAGTACAGGGTCCCCCTACAATGAGCAGTTCTTC. It codes for CASSTGSPYNEQFF.

The chain combines TRBV6-1 with TRBJ2-7; D gene ambiguous. V was clipped by 5 bases and J by 1 base, with 9 bases between them. This CDR3 region has 13 residues. The germline gives CDR1 MNHNS, CDR2 SASEGT. The CDR3 DNA is TGTGCCAGCAGTCACTATGGATCCTACGAGCAGTACTTC. This gives the protein CASSHYGSYEQYF.

The chain combines TRBV10-2 with TRBJ2-5; a weak D match, TRBD1 (6 bases). The closer fit of TRBJ2-7 to the DNA end suggests the J call may be wrong. Germline CDR1 reads WSHSY; CDR2 reads SAAADI. This CDR3 spans 14 amino acids. The CDR3 spells CASSVARGAYEQYF. DNA for the CDR3: TGCGCCAGCAGTGTGGCCAGGGGAGCCTACGAGCAGTACTTC.

V and J are TRBV5-1 and TRBJ2-7, with D possibly being TRBD2 (6 bases). This CDR3 is 14 amino acids long. From germline, CDR1 is SGHRS and CDR2 YFSETQ. V was shortened by 2 bases and J by 0 bases, with 9 bases between the two germline ends. The CDR3 reads CASSFRERSYEQYF. As DNA, the CDR3 is TGCGCCAGCAGCTTTCGGGAGCGCTCCTACGAGCAGTACTTC.

V and J are TRBV7-8 and TRBJ2-3; a weak D match, TRBD2 (5 bases). Germline CDR1 is SGHVS and CDR2 is FQNEAQ. Trimming removed 4 bases at V and 6 bases at J, with 11 bases between. This CDR3 has 13 residues. CDR3 amino acids: CASSSWERDTQYF. The DNA for the CDR3 is TGTGCCAGCAGCTCGTGGGAGCGGGATACGCAGTATTTT.

This chain uses TRBV6-6 with TRBJ2-7; 7 bases map to TRBD1. Germline assignment: CDR1 MNHNY and CDR2 SVGAGI (reference sequence). V was clipped by 2 bases and J by 0 bases; unmatched bases: 4. The CDR3 covers 15 residues. The CDR3 reads CASSYPGQTSYEQYF. The CDR3 region has the DNA TGTGCCAGCAGTTACCCGGGACAGACCTCCTACGAGCAGTACTTC.

This clone was counted a single time. The rearrangement uses TRBV6-1 and TRBJ2-3; 8 positions match TRBD2. The CDR3 runs 15 residues. Germline loops: CDR1 MNHNS, CDR2 SASEGT. J gave up 3 bases and V 5 bases, and 7 bases lay outside the gene matches. In nucleotides, the CDR3 is TGTGCCAGCAGTTCCCGACTAGCGCCGACAGATACGCAGTATTTT. Its protein is CASSSRLAPTDTQYF.

The chain has TRBV25-1 and TRBJ2-7; 9 bases are a match to TRBD2. Looked up from germline, CDR1 is MGHDK and CDR2 is SYGVNS. J was trimmed by 0 bases and V by 6 bases; bases with no gene match: 9. The CDR3 consists of 16 residues. CDR3 bases: TGTGCCAGCAGGGGACTAGCCGGCTTTGACTCCTACGAGCAGTACTTC. Translated, it gives CASRGLAGFDSYEQYF.

The rearrangement joins TRBV25-1 to TRBJ1-1; possible D gene TRBD1, 5 bases. Germline V lookup: CDR1 MGHDK, CDR2 SYGVNS. Deletions cut 3 bases from V and 0 bases from J, with 8 bases between. The CDR3 consists of 14 residues. CDR3 sequence (DNA): TGTGCCAGCAGTGAGACAGACTTGAACACTGAAGCTTTCTTT. Protein: CASSETDLNTEAFF.

The V call is TRBV2, the J call TRBJ2-2, with D perhaps TRBD1 or TRBD2 (5 bases each). Germline V gene lookup returns CDR1 SNHLY and CDR2 FYNNEI. CDR3 length: 16 residues. Trimming pared 6 bases from V and 4 bases from J, leaving 18 bases between. The CDR3: CASRANQGRGTGELFF. The CDR3 DNA sequence: TGTGCCAGCAGGGCAAATCAGGGCCGGGGCACCGGGGAGCTGTTTTTT.

The V call is TRBV27, the J call TRBJ2-5; D not certain. Deletions cut 4 bases from V and 5 bases from J, with 11 bases between. Germline V CDR1 and CDR2: MNHEY, SMNVEV (reference sequence). CDR3 size: 13 residues. Written as DNA, the CDR3 is TGTGCCAGCAGTTCCCCGCCCAGGGAGACCCAGTACTTC. It yields the protein CASSSPPRETQYF.

The chain combines TRBV5-1 with TRBJ2-1; 11 bases map to TRBD1. The V and J ends lost 6 bases and 3 bases, in that order; junction bases with no gene match: 5. This CDR3 comprises 15 residues. Germline V CDR1 and CDR2: SGHRS, YFSETQ. The CDR3 coding sequence is TGCGCCAGCACCTGGACAGGGGGCCGCTACAATGAGCAGTTCTTC. Amino acid sequence: CASTWTGGRYNEQFF.

There are a few counts of this clone. This chain connects TRBV6-5 to TRBJ1-3; D not resolved. The CDR3 consists of 15 residues. In germline, CDR1 is MNHEY, CDR2 SVGAGI. Trimming stripped 6 bases from V and 0 bases from J, with 12 bases between. The CDR3 loop is CASSPDGYSGNTIYF. CDR3 in DNA: TGTGCCAGCAGCCCGGACGGGTACTCTGGAAACACCATATATTTT.

The CDR3 protein is CASSLSRGQETQYF. CDR3 sequence (DNA): TGTGCCAGCAGCTTATCCAGGGGCCAAGAGACCCAGTACTTC. V and J are TRBV7-2 and TRBJ2-5, with D possibly TRBD1 on 6 matching bases. The CDR3 is 14 residues long. Germline V gene data show CDR1 as SGHTA and CDR2 as FQGNSA. Trimming removed 2 bases at V and 1 base at J, with 8 bases between.

The rearrangement uses TRBV6-1 and TRBJ2-7; TRBD1 matches at 7 bases. The CDR3 length is 13 residues. After removal of 10 bases from V and 7 bases from J, the junction contained 13 bases not matched to a gene. Germline V gives CDR1 MNHNS, CDR2 SASEGT. CDR3 DNA: TGTGCCACCACTCGGGACAGCCAGAGTGAGCAGTACTTC. It yields the protein CATTRDSQSEQYF.

The chain has TRBV28 and TRBJ1-2; D is undetermined. The V gene lost 4 bases and the J gene lost 2 bases, with 8 bases spanning the gap. This CDR3 is built from 13 residues. Germline CDR1 and CDR2: MDHEN and SYDVKM. CDR3 coding DNA: TGTGCCAGCAGTTCCGGTCCAAACTATGGCTACACCTTC. Translated: CASSSGPNYGYTF.

The chain joins TRBV5-4 to TRBJ1-3; no reliable D call. The CDR3 spans 15 residues. Trimming took off 1 base at V and 4 bases at J, with 12 bases between the two ends. CDR1 is SGHNT and CDR2 is YYREEE in the germline V gene (reference sequence). CDR3 bases: TGTGCCAGCAGCTTGCCGGGATCTCGGGGAAACACCATATATTTT. The encoded protein is CASSLPGSRGNTIYF.

This clone has just a few counts. V usage is TRBV6-5 and J usage is TRBJ1-6; TRBD1 is a possible D gene (5 bases). There are 14 residues in the CDR3. CDR1 and CDR2 from the germline V gene are MNHEY and SVGAGI. With 4 bases removed from V and 7 bases from J, the gap between germline ends came to 11 bases. The CDR3 spells CASSLGRANSPLHF. The CDR3 bases are TGTGCCAGCAGTTTAGGCAGGGCCAATTCACCCCTCCACTTT.

The chain uses TRBV21-1 and TRBJ2-5; TRBD2 is the table's D call, not checked against the DNA. TRBV21-1 is flagged as a pseudogene. The CDR3 extends over 13 amino acids. CDR3 amino acids: CASGIAGEETQYF. CDR3 nucleotide sequence: TGTGCCAGCGGAATAGCGGGAGAAGAGACCCAGTACTTC.

This chain uses TRBV12-2 with TRBJ2-1; TRBD2 is taken as the D call from the table, unchecked against the DNA. TRBV12-2 is reported as a pseudogene. This CDR3 has 14 residues. The CDR3 loop is CASRLQTTYNEQFF. DNA of the CDR3: TGTGCAAGTCGCTTACAGACTACGTACAATGAGCAGTTCTTC.